This TCR beta chain derives from a study of CD8 T cells in ankylosing spondylitis. General study points: Disease-linked clones were CD8+ and relatively rare in peripheral blood.

In its sample, this clonotype was seen many times. Its specificity is unknown. Germline assignment: CDR1 LNHDA and CDR2 SQIVND (reference sequence). J gave up 7 bases and V 5 bases, and 4 bases lay outside the gene matches. The CDR3 totals 14 residues. Using its own MiXCR run on the 5' RACE reads, TCRdb lists one record per CDR3 protein. The sample comprises about 220,000 distinct CDR3 sequences, about 10% of which are singletons, and about 20% rests with the top ten. This chain links TRBV19 with TRBJ2-1, with 11 nucleotides matching TRBD2. The sequence was obtained from a male donor with ankylosing spondylitis or in good health (not recorded which). Material: blood, either unsorted or a sorted T cell fraction (not recorded which). The CDR3 spells CASSQWTSGNEQFF. CDR3 nucleotides: TGTGCCAGTAGTCAATGGACTAGCGGGAATGAGCAGTTCTTC. Complete variable domain (other parts from reference TRBV19 and TRBJ2-1): DGGITQSPKYLFRKEGQNVTLSCEQNLNHDAMYWYRQDPGQGLRLIYYSQIVNDFQKGDIAEGYSVSREKKESFPLTVTSAQKNPTAFYLCASSQWTSGNEQFFGPGTRLTVL.